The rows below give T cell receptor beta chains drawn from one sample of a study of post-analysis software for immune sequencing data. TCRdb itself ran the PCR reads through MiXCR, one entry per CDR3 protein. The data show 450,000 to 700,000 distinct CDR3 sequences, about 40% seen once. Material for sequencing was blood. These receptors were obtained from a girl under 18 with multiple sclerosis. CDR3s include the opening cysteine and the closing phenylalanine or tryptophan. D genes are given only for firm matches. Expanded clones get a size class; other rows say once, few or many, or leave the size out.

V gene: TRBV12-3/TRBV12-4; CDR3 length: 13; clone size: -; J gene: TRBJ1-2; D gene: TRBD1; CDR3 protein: CASSSLVDRENTF; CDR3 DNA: TGTGCCAGCAGTTCCCTGGTGGACAGGGAGAACACCTTC
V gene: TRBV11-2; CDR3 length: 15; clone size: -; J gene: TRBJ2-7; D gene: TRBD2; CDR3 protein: CASSPTGTSGYGQYF; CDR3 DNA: TGTGCCAGCAGCCCAACGGGGACTAGCGGTTACGGGCAGTACTTC
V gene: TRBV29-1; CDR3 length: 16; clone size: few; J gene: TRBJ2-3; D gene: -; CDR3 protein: CSVIPTVGEGTDTQYF; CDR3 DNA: TGCAGCGTTATACCGACAGTGGGAGAGGGCACAGATACGCAGTATTTT
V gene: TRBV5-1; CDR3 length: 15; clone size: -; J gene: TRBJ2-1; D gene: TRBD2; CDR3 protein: CASSSYGGAYNEQFF; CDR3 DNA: TGCGCCAGCAGCAGCTACGGGGGGGCCTACAATGAGCAGTTCTTC
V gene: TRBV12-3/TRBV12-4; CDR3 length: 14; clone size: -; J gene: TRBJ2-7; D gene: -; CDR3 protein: CASSFGPPSYEQYF; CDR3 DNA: TGTGCCAGCAGTTTTGGCCCGCCATCCTACGAGCAGTACTTC
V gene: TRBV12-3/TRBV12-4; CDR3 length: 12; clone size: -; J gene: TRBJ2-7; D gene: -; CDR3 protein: CASSLWGSEQYF; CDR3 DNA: TGTGCCAGCAGTTTGTGGGGATCCGAGCAGTACTTC
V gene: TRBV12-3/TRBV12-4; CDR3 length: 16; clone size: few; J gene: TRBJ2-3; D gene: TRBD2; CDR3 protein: CASSLSASGGTDTQYF; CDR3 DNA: TGTGCCAGCAGTTTAAGCGCTAGCGGGGGCACAGATACGCAGTATTTT
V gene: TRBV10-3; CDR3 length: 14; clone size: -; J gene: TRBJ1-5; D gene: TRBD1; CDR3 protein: CAISDRGGNQPQHF; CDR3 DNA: TGTGCCATCAGTGACAGGGGGGGCAATCAGCCCCAGCATTTT
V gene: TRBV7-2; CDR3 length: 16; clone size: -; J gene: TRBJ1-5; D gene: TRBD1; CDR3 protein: CASSLTTGYGNQPQHF; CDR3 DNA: TGTGCCAGCAGCTTAACGACAGGGTACGGCAATCAGCCCCAGCATTTT
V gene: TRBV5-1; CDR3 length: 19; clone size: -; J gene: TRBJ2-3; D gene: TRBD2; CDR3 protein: CASSLAGTSGRTSTDTQYF; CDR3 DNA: TGCGCCAGCAGCTTGGCCGGGACTAGCGGGAGGACTAGCACAGATACGCAGTATTTT
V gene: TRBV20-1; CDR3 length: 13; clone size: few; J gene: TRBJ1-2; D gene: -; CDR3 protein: CLTWAREGYGYTF; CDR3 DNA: TGCCTCACCTGGGCCAGGGAAGGGTATGGCTACACCTTC
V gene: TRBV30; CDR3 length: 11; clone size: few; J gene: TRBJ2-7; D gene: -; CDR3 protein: CAWSVNYEQYF; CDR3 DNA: TGTGCCTGGAGTGTAAACTACGAGCAGTACTTC
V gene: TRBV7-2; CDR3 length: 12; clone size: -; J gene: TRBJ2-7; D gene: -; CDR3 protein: CASSHGLYEQYF; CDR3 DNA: TGTGCCAGCAGCCACGGTCTCTACGAGCAGTACTTC
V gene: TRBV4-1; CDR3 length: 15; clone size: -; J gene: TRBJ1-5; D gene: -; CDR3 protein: CASSQAPSDNQPQHF; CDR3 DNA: TGCGCCAGCAGCCAAGCCCCATCCGACAATCAGCCCCAGCATTTT
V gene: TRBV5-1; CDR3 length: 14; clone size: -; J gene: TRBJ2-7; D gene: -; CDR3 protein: CASSPEGRNYEQYF; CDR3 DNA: TGCGCCAGCAGCCCGGAGGGCCGAAACTACGAGCAGTACTTC
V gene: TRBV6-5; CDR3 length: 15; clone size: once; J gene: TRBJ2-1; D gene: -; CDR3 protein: CASSYSIAGGNEQFF; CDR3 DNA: TGTGCCAGCAGTTACTCGATTGCAGGGGGGAATGAGCAGTTCTTC
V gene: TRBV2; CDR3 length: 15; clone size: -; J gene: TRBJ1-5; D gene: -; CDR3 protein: CASTPRFRDDQPQHF; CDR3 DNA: TGTGCCAGCACCCCCAGATTCAGGGACGATCAGCCCCAGCATTTT
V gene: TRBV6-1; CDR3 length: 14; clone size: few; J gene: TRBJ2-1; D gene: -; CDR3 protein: CATKLWGSHNEQFF; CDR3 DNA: TGTGCCACCAAACTCTGGGGGTCCCACAATGAGCAGTTCTTC
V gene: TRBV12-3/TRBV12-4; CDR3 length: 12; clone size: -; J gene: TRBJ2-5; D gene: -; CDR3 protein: CASSELQETQYF; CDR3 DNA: TGTGCCAGCAGCGAACTCCAAGAGACCCAGTACTTC
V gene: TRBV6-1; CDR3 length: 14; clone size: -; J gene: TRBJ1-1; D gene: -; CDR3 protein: CASSVPLDGGEAFF; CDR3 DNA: TGTGCCAGCAGTGTTCCTTTGGACGGCGGCGAAGCTTTCTTT
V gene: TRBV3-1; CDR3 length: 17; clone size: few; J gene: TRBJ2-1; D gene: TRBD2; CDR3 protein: CASRHDWVRGSGGGLFF; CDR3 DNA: TGTGCCAGCAGGCACGATTGGGTCCGGGGTAGCGGGGGAGGACTGTTCTTC
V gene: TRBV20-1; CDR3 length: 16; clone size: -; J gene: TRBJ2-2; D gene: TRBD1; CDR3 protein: CSARDGEQGAPGELFF; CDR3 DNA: TGCAGTGCTAGAGATGGAGAGCAGGGGGCCCCCGGGGAGCTGTTTTTT
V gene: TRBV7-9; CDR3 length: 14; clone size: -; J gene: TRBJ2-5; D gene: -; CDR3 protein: CASRDGDRWETQYF; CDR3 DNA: TGTGCCAGCAGGGACGGAGACAGGTGGGAGACCCAGTACTTC
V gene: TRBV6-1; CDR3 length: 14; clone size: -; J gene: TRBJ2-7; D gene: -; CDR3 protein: CATFSTRLLYEQYF; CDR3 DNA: TGTGCCACTTTTTCGACTAGACTTCTCTACGAGCAGTACTTC
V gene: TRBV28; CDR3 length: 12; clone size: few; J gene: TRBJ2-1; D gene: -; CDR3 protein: CASALTSTEQFF; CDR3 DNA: TGTGCCAGCGCACTGACATCGACTGAGCAGTTCTTC
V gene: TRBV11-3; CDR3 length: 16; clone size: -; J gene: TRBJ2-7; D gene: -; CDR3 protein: CASSLPFASSTYEQYF; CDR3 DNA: TGTGCCAGCAGCTTACCTTTTGCCTCATCGACCTACGAGCAGTACTTC
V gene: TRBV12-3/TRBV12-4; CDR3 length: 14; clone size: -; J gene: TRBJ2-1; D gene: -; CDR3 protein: CASSLGLSGSEQFF; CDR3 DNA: TGTGCCAGCAGTTTAGGGCTCTCAGGGTCCGAGCAGTTCTTC
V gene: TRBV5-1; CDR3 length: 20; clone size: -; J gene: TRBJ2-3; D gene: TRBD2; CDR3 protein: CASSLAFGGIGSGTTDTQYF; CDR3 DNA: TGCGCCAGCAGCTTGGCCTTCGGGGGGATCGGTAGCGGGACCACAGATACGCAGTATTTT
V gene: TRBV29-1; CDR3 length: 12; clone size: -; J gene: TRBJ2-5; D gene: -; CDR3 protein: CSVRPGQETQYF; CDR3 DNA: TGCAGCGTGCGACCGGGGCAAGAGACCCAGTACTTC
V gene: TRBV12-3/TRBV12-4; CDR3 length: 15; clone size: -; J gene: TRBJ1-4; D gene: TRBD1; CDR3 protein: CASRARTGINEKLFF; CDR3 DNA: TGTGCCAGCAGGGCCCGGACAGGGATAAATGAAAAACTGTTTTTT
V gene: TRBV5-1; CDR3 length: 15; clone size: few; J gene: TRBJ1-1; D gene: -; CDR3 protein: CASSLARRVETEAFF; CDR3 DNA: TGCGCCAGCAGCTTAGCCCGCAGGGTCGAGACTGAAGCTTTCTTT
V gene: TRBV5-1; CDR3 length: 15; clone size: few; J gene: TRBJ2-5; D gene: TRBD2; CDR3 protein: CASSLGTSGSETQYF; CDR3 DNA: TGCGCCAGCAGCTTGGGGACTAGCGGGAGCGAGACCCAGTACTTC
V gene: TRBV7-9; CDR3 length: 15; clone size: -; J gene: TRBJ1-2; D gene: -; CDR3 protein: CASSYREEFGYGYTF; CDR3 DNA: TGTGCCAGCAGCTACCGAGAGGAGTTCGGCTATGGCTACACCTTC
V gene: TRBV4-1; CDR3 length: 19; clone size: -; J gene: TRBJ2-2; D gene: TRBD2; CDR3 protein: CASSQGGLVGVKNTGELFF; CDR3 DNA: TGCGCCAGCAGCCAAGGAGGACTAGTGGGGGTGAAGAACACCGGGGAGCTGTTTTTT
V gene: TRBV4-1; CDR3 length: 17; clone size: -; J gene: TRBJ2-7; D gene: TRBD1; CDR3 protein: CASSQELRPGGFYEQYF; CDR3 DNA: TGCGCCAGCAGCCAAGAACTTAGGCCAGGGGGCTTCTACGAGCAGTACTTC
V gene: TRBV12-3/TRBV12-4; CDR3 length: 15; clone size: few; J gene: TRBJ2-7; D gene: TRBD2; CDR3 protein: CASSLAALAGVTQYF; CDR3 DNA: TGTGCCAGCAGTTTAGCGGCCCTAGCGGGAGTAACCCAGTACTTC
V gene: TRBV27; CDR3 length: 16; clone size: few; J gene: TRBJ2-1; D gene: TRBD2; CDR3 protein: CASSPLRGLAGVEQFF; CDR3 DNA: TGTGCCAGCAGTCCATTGAGAGGACTAGCGGGAGTGGAGCAGTTCTTC
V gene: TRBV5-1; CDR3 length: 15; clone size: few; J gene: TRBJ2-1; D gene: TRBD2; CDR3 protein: CASSPLAGNGNEQFF; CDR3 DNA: TGCGCCAGCAGCCCACTAGCGGGAAACGGCAATGAGCAGTTCTTC
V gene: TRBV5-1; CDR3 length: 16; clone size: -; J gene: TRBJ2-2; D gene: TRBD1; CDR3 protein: CASRGQGAENTGELFF; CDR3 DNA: TGCGCCAGCAGGGGACAGGGGGCCGAGAACACCGGGGAGCTGTTTTTT
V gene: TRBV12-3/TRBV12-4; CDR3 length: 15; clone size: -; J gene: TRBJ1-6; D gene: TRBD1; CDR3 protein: CASSSGPGQNSPLHF; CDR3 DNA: TGTGCCAGCAGCAGTGGACCGGGACAGAATTCACCCCTCCACTTT
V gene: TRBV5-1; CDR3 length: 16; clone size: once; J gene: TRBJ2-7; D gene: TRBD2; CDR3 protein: CASSSTPGTSGHEQYF; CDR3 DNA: TGCGCCAGCAGCTCCACCCCCGGGACTAGCGGCCACGAGCAGTACTTC